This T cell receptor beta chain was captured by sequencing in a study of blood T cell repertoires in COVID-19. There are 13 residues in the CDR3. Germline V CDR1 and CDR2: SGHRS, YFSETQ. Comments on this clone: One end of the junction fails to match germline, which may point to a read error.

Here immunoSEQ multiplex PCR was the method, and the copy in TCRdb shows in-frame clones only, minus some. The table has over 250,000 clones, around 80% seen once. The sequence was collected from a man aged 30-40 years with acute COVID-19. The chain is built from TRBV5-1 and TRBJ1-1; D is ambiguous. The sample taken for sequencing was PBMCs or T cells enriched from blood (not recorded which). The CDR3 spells CASSPVMNTEAFF. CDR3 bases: TGTGCCAGCAGCCCGGTGATGAACACTGAAGCTTTCTTT. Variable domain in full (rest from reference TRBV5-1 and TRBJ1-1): KAGVTQTPRYLIKTRGQQVTLSCSPISGHRSVSWYQQTPGQGLQFLFEYFSETQRNKGNFPGRFSGRQFSNSRSEMNVSTLELGDSALYLCASSPVMNTEAFFGQGTRLTVV.